The T cell receptor (beta chain) under discussion was sequenced for a study of shared clonotypes between healthy human individuals. As for the study in general: A couple of female and a few male donors aged 18 to 49 were enrolled.

The repertoire was sequenced with immunoSEQ multiplex PCR; TCRdb's copy has only in-frame clones and lacks some. This table has about 500,000 clones, around 77% appearing once. The ends were cut back, 8 bases at V and 6 bases at J, with 11 bases in the middle. Germline values: CDR1 LGHNA, CDR2 YSLEER. This CDR3 is built from 11 residues. This TCR was sampled from a woman between 40 and 55 years old in good health. Some clones in this sample may be carry-over from other donors' samples. V usage is TRBV4-3 and J usage is TRBJ2-7, with D possibly matching TRBD2 (5 bases). The sequencing input was PBMCs. The DNA of the CDR3 is TGCGCCAGCCGAGGTGGGAGCGAGCAGTACTTC. Amino acids: CASRGGSEQYF.